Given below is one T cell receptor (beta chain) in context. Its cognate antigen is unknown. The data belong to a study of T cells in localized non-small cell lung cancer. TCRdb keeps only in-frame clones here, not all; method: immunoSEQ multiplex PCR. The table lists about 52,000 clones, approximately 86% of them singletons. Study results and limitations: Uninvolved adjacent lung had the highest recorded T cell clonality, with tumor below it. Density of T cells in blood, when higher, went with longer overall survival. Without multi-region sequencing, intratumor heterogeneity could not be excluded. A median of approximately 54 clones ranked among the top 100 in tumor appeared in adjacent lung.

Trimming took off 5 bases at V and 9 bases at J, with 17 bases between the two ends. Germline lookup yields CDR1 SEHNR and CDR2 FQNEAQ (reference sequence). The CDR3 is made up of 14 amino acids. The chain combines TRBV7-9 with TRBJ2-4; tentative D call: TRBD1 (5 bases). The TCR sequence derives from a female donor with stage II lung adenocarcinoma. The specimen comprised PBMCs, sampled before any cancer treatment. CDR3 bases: TGTGCCAGCAGCACCGAAGCCAGGGTTGCCATTCAGTACTTC. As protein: CASSTEARVAIQYF.